This T cell receptor beta chain was captured by sequencing in a study of T-cell reconstitution after alpha-beta-depleted transplantation in children. Study results and limitations: At around two months after transplant, the alpha-beta T cells were reportedly derived from several hundred expanded clones that came from non-depleted graft cells.

Trimming took 0 bases from V and 6 from J; bases not matched to a gene: 9. This CDR3 comprises 16 residues. CDR1 SGHRS and CDR2 YFSETQ come from the germline V gene. About this clonotype: Its antigen is unknown.

It was with unique molecular identifiers that the TCRbeta library was prepared. TCRdb called the PCR reads again in MiXCR, with one record for every CDR3 protein. The table shows approximately 150,000 distinct CDR3 sequences, with around 8.5% occurring only once. The chain combines TRBV5-1 with TRBJ1-2; TRBD1 matches 9 bases. The sequence came from a female patient aged 2-9 years who had a stem cell transplant for congenital amegakaryocytic thrombocytopenia, so the T cells may come from the graft donor. The specimen comprised PBMCs, mostly from graft donor cells, sampled 180 days after TCRalphabeta/CD19-depleted stem cell transplant. CDR3 region: CASSLAGQGIGNGYTF. Here the CDR3 DNA reads TGCGCCAGCAGCTTGGCGGGACAGGGAATCGGGAATGGCTACACCTTC.